The 29 T cell receptor beta chains below come from one sample, sequenced in a study of shared clonotypes between healthy human individuals. Here immunoSEQ multiplex PCR was the method, and the copy in TCRdb shows in-frame clones only, minus some. The repertoire consists of roughly 500,000 clones, with approximately 79% occurring once and the leading ten covering 13%. Source material: PBMCs. All receptors derive from a woman between 35 and 50 years old in good health. Some clones in this sample may be carry-over from other donors' samples.

This chain joins TRBV15 and TRBJ2-3; D is uncertain. CDR3 length equals 12 residues. Trimming took 3 bases from V and 4 from J, leaving 5 bases between them. CDR1 is LNHNV, CDR2 YYDKDF, per germline (reference sequence). CDR3: CATSRTPDTQYF. The CDR3 bases are TGTGCCACCAGCAGGACCCCAGATACGCAGTATTTT. The full variable domain, its missing parts supplied by reference TRBV15 and TRBJ2-3, is DAMVIQNPRYQVTQFGKPVTLSCSQTLNHNVMYWYQQKSSQAPKLLFHYYDKDFNNEADTPDNFQSRRPNTSFCFLDIRSPGLGDTAMYLCATSRTPDTQYFGPGTRLTVL.

This clone occurred a few times. This chain uses TRBV6-8 with TRBJ2-7; possible D gene TRBD2, 7 bases. Between the trimmed V and J ends, which lost 11 bases and 5 bases, there was a span of 28 bases. Germline loops: CDR1 MNHGY, CDR2 SAAAGT. The CDR3 has 16 amino acids. The CDR3 here is CAGGGRCVPNVDEQYF. The CDR3 DNA reads TGTGCCGGGGGGGGCCGGTGTGTGCCAAACGTGGACGAGCAGTACTTC.

This clone was recorded a few times. The chain recombines TRBV4-3 with TRBJ2-7, with D possibly TRBD1 on 5 matching bases. In germline, CDR1 is LGHNA, CDR2 YSLEER. The CDR3 spans 11 residues. Trimming removed 2 bases from V and 6 bases from J, with 5 bases in between. The CDR3 sequence is CASSQQGEQYF. Written as DNA, the CDR3 is TGCGCCAGCAGCCAACAGGGCGAGCAGTACTTC.

V is TRBV11-2 and J is TRBJ2-2, with 12 bases matching TRBD2. The CDR3 contains 18 residues. In germline, CDR1 is SGHAT, CDR2 FQNNGV. Unmatched junction bases numbered 7, after V lost 1 base and J lost 4 bases. The CDR3 region is CASSLALAGGRGTGELFF. CDR3 nucleotides: TGTGCCAGCAGCTTAGCCCTAGCGGGAGGGAGGGGCACCGGGGAGCTGTTTTTT.

This chain uses TRBV6-1 with TRBJ2-3; D gene unclear. Germline V CDR1 and CDR2: MNHNS, SASEGT. CDR3 size: 13 residues. With 2 bases removed from V and 6 bases from J, the gap between germline ends came to 9 bases. CDR3 sequence: CASSEHRADTQYF. CDR3 sequence (DNA): TGTGCCAGCAGTGAACATCGGGCGGATACGCAGTATTTT.

This rearrangement joins TRBV19 to TRBJ1-1; TRBD1 might be the D (6 bases). The CDR3 spans 11 residues. Trimming stripped 5 bases from V and 9 bases from J, with 10 bases between. The germline V gene has CDR1 LNHDA and CDR2 SQIVND (reference sequence). CDR3: CASSVQGKAFF. CDR3 nucleotides: TGTGCCAGTAGTGTGCAGGGGAAAGCTTTCTTT.

The chain joins TRBV6-1 to TRBJ2-1; possibly TRBD2 for D (6 bases). The CDR3 extends over 17 amino acids. Germline values: CDR1 MNHNS, CDR2 SASEGT. Deletions cut 2 bases from V and 0 bases from J, with 14 bases between. The CDR3 sequence: CASSERAGRSSYNEQFF. The DNA of the CDR3 is TGTGCCAGCAGTGAAAGGGCGGGGCGGAGCTCCTACAATGAGCAGTTCTTC.

This chain connects TRBV18 to TRBJ1-4; the D gene is possibly TRBD1 (5 bases). Germline V lookup: CDR1 KGHSH, CDR2 LQKENI. Trimming removed 3 bases at V and 7 bases at J, with 12 bases between. This CDR3 has 14 residues. The chain's CDR3 is CASSPRGIGEKLFF. The CDR3, as DNA: TGTGCCAGCTCACCTCGGGGGATAGGTGAAAAACTGTTTTTT.

The rearrangement joins TRBV7-3 to TRBJ2-1; D uncertain. V lost 0 bases to trimming and J lost 8 bases, with 20 bases between them. The CDR3 is made up of 17 amino acids. Germline CDR1 SGHTA, CDR2 FQGTGA. The chain's CDR3 is CASSLTISVFAGHEQFF. CDR3 DNA: TGTGCCAGCAGCTTAACTATCTCGGTTTTCGCAGGTCATGAGCAGTTCTTC.

A word on this clone: Other DNA sequences of this sample code for an identical CDR3. The chain joins TRBV6-5 to TRBJ2-3; perhaps TRBD2 as D (6 bases). Trimming shortened V by 2 bases and J by 0 bases, and 6 bases separated the two germline ends. The CDR3 runs 14 residues. The germline V gene has CDR1 MNHEY and CDR2 SVGAGI. The CDR3 coding sequence is TGTGCCAGCAGTTACAGCGGGAGCACAGATACGCAGTATTTT. Translating it yields CASSYSGSTDTQYF.

This clone was observed once. The chain employs TRBV4-2 and TRBJ1-6; 8 bases fit TRBD1. Germline V gives CDR1 LGHNA, CDR2 YNFKEQ. This CDR3 spans 16 amino acids. V gave up 0 bases and J gave up 5 bases; unmatched junction bases: 3. The CDR3 nucleotides read TGTGCCAGCAGCCAAGAACCGACAGGGGATAATTCACCCCTCCACTTT. Its protein is CASSQEPTGDNSPLHF.

The rearrangement uses TRBV7-3 and TRBJ2-7; D is perhaps TRBD1 (6 bases). This CDR3 comprises 13 residues. Looked up from germline, CDR1 is SGHTA and CDR2 is FQGTGA. Trimming left V 5 bases short and J 2 bases short, with 10 bases between. CDR3 in DNA: TGTGCCAGCAGCCCAGGGGTGGCCTACGAGCAGTACTTC. It yields the protein CASSPGVAYEQYF. The variable domain in full, with the rest retrieved from reference TRBV7-3 and TRBJ2-7, is GAGVSQTPSNKVTEKGKYVELRCDPISGHTALYWYRQSLGQGPEFLIYFQGTGAADDSGLPNDRFFAVRPEGSVSTLKIQRTERGDSAVYLCASSPGVAYEQYFGPGTRLTVT.

Comments on this clone: This specimen includes other DNA sequences encoding the same CDR3. The chain uses TRBV18 and TRBJ2-5; 8 bases map to TRBD1. The length of the CDR3 is 14 residues. The germline V gene encodes CDR1 KGHSH and CDR2 LQKENI. V shed 3 bases and J 5 bases; nucleotides not matched to a gene: 5. CDR3: CASSPGQGGETQYF. The DNA for the CDR3 is TGTGCCAGCTCACCCGGACAGGGCGGGGAGACCCAGTACTTC.

In its sample, this clone was seen once. Other DNA variants within this sample encode the same CDR3. The CDR3 here is CASSLSGSSYNEQFF. The CDR3 nucleotides read TGTGCCAGCAGTTTGAGCGGGAGCTCCTACAATGAGCAGTTCTTC. The chain uses TRBV28 and TRBJ2-1, with 8 positions matching TRBD2. J lost 0 bases, V lost 3 bases, and 1 base had no gene match. The CDR3 spans 15 residues. The germline gives CDR1 MDHEN, CDR2 SYDVKM.

V gene TRBV11-2 combines with J gene TRBJ2-2, with TRBD1 matching over 7 bases. The CDR3 totals 15 residues. V was pared by 3 bases and J by 0 bases, with 1 base of the junction left unmatched. Germline-derived CDR1 and CDR2 are SGHAT and FQNNGV. The CDR3 region has the DNA TGTGCCAGCAGCTTGACAGGGCCGAACACCGGGGAGCTGTTTTTT. Protein sequence: CASSLTGPNTGELFF.

The chain joins TRBV2 to TRBJ2-2, with 12 nucleotides matching TRBD2. CDR1 and CDR2 (germline): SNHLY, FYNNEI. The CDR3 covers 15 residues. J gave up 5 bases and V 6 bases, and 4 bases lay outside the gene matches. CDR3 in DNA: TGTGCCAGCAGCGAGACTAGCGGGAGAACCGGGGAGCTGTTTTTT. This translates into CASSETSGRTGELFF.

The chain couples TRBV6-5 to TRBJ1-2, with a possible D match to TRBD1 (6 bases). Per the germline V gene, CDR1 is MNHEY and CDR2 is SVGAGI. The CDR3 covers 14 residues. V lost 5 bases and J lost 5, with 15 bases in between. The chain's CDR3 is CASSISGVGYGYTF. Here the CDR3 DNA reads TGTGCCAGCAGTATCTCAGGGGTAGGGTATGGCTACACCTTC.

This clone has only a few counts. V gene TRBV7-2 combines with J gene TRBJ2-7, with 7 positions matching TRBD2. CDR1 is SGHTA and CDR2 is FQGNSA in the germline V gene. Trimming removed 6 bases from V and 3 bases from J; junction bases left unmatched: 8. CDR3 length equals 14 residues. The CDR3 coding sequence is TGTGCCAGCAGAGGGGCGGGCGGGAGCTACGAGCAGTACTTC. This sequence encodes CASRGAGGSYEQYF. Full variable domain (remainder filled in from reference TRBV7-2 and TRBJ2-7): GAGVSQSPSNKVTEKGKDVELRCDPISGHTALYWYRQSLGQGLEFLIYFQGNSAPDKSGLPSDRFSAERTGGSVSTLTIQRTQQEDSAVYLCASRGAGGSYEQYFGPGTRLTVT.

This clone was observed a single time. The chain joins TRBV7-9 to TRBJ2-2; D is uncertain. The CDR3 runs 15 residues. Between the trimmed V and J ends, which lost 5 bases and 7 bases, there was a span of 17 bases. The germline V gene has CDR1 SEHNR and CDR2 FQNEAQ (reference sequence). The DNA of the CDR3 is TGTGCCAGCAGCCCCTACGTGGGGTTGGGCGGGGAGCTGTTTTTT. Residues: CASSPYVGLGGELFF.

The rearrangement joins TRBV18 to TRBJ1-1, with TRBD1 matching over 11 bases. This CDR3 has 15 residues. The junction had 5 bases not matched to a gene; V was cut back by 3 bases and J by 5 bases. The germline V gene encodes CDR1 KGHSH and CDR2 LQKENI. The CDR3 region has the DNA TGTGCCAGCTCACCCTCGGGGACAGGGGGGACTGAAGCTTTCTTT. Protein sequence: CASSPSGTGGTEAFF.

This clone was found many times. This sequence joins TRBV30 and TRBJ1-2; D unclear. The CDR3 has 13 amino acids. Germline lookup yields CDR1 GTSNPN and CDR2 SVGIG (reference sequence). V lost 3 bases and J lost 7, with 15 bases in between. The DNA for the CDR3 is TGTGCCTGGAGGGGGAAGGGAAGGGTTGGCTACACCTTC. Amino acids: CAWRGKGRVGYTF.

The J gene is TRBJ2-1, the V gene TRBV29-1, with 11 bases fitting TRBD2. V lost 4 bases and J lost 10; bases outside the gene matches: 15. The CDR3 runs 16 residues. The germline CDR1 and CDR2 sequences are SQVTM and ANQGSEA. CDR3 amino acids: CSVVASGRSVLTEQFF. As DNA, the CDR3 is TGCAGCGTTGTGGCTAGCGGGAGGTCCGTCCTGACGGAGCAGTTCTTC.

This chain connects TRBV29-1 to TRBJ2-7, with 7 bases aligning to TRBD1. The V segment lost 6 bases and the J segment 0 bases; nucleotides outside the gene matches: 2. This CDR3 is 12 amino acids long. CDR1 SQVTM and CDR2 ANQGSEA come from the germline V gene. The CDR3 coding sequence is TGCAGCGTCACAGGGGCCTCCTACGAGCAGTACTTC. Translation gives CSVTGASYEQYF.

This sequence joins TRBV25-1 and TRBJ2-1, with D unclear. This CDR3 contains 12 residues. Trimming pared 1 base from V and 5 bases from J, leaving 3 bases between. CDR1 and CDR2 from the germline V gene are MGHDK and SYGVNS. The chain's CDR3 is CASSEFHNEQFF. CDR3 DNA: TGTGCCAGCAGTGAATTTCACAATGAGCAGTTCTTC. Using reference TRBV25-1 and TRBJ2-1 for the parts outside the CDR3, the full variable domain is EADIYQTPRYLVIGTGKKITLECSQTMGHDKMYWYQQDPGMELHLIHYSYGVNSTEKGDLSSESTVSRIRTEHFPLTLESARPSHTSQYLCASSEFHNEQFFGPGTRLTVL.

This chain uses TRBV28 with TRBJ2-2; TRBD2 aligns across 9 bases. Trimming cost V 5 bases and J 4 bases; bases outside gene matches: 5. Germline CDR1 is MDHEN and CDR2 is SYDVKM. CDR3 size: 15 residues. Written as DNA, the CDR3 is TGTGCCAGCAGTCCGGGACTAGCTCGCACCGGGGAGCTGTTTTTT. This codes for CASSPGLARTGELFF.

This clone was recorded only once. The J gene is TRBJ2-2, the V gene TRBV19; 8 nucleotides match TRBD2. CDR3 length: 14 residues. V gave up 8 bases and J gave up 1 base; unmatched junction bases: 3. Germline V lookup: CDR1 LNHDA, CDR2 SQIVND (reference sequence). The CDR3 coding sequence is TGTGCCAGTCGACTAGCGAAGAACACCGGGGAGCTGTTTTTT. As protein: CASRLAKNTGELFF.

The J gene is TRBJ2-7, the V gene TRBV7-3, with 7 bases lining up with TRBD1. The CDR3 covers 15 residues. The J segment lost 5 bases and the V segment lost 5 bases, leaving 12 bases of the junction unmatched. CDR1 and CDR2 from the germline V gene are SGHTA and FQGTGA. This CDR3 reads CASSPFGYTGDEQYF. The CDR3 region has the DNA TGTGCCAGCAGCCCTTTCGGTTACACAGGGGACGAGCAGTACTTC. Based on the CDR3 plus reference TRBV7-3 and TRBJ2-7, the full variable domain is GAGVSQTPSNKVTEKGKYVELRCDPISGHTALYWYRQSLGQGPEFLIYFQGTGAADDSGLPNDRFFAVRPEGSVSTLKIQRTERGDSAVYLCASSPFGYTGDEQYFGPGTRLTVT.

The CDR3 region is CASSVDGGDQPQHF. The CDR3 coding sequence is TGTGCCAGCAGTGTTGACGGGGGTGATCAGCCCCAGCATTTT. The chain combines TRBV2 with TRBJ1-5; TRBD1 might be the D (5 bases). The CDR3 covers 14 residues. CDR1 and CDR2 (germline): SNHLY, FYNNEI. V was clipped by 4 bases and J by 5 bases, with 12 bases between them.

The chain employs TRBV19 and TRBJ2-3, with 9 nucleotides matching TRBD2. The trim removed 5 bases at V and 3 bases at J, leaving 12 bases unmatched. Germline V lookup: CDR1 LNHDA, CDR2 SQIVND (reference sequence). This CDR3 region has 17 residues. DNA for the CDR3: TGTGCCAGTAGTTTAAATTCTGGCGGGAGGGGGACAGATACGCAGTATTTT. Its translation is CASSLNSGGRGTDTQYF.